This TCR beta chain comes out of a study of cytomegalovirus exposure and HLA in healthy donors. Study observations and caveats: Immune exposure information comprised only CMV serostatus. With further analysis later on, most CMV-associated TCR beta chains appeared HLA-restricted.

Notes on this clone: Its target is unknown.

CDR3 length: 15 residues. The germline gives CDR1 SGHNT, CDR2 YYREEE (reference sequence). The ends lost 0 bases at V and 4 bases at J; junction bases unmatched: 5. The PCR employed 60 Vbeta primers together with 13 Jbeta primers. Data came from immunoSEQ multiplex PCR; TCRdb stores just in-frame clones and leaves some out. The sample consists of some 150,000 clones, about 78% of them appearing once. The clonotype comes from a man in his forties or fifties in good health and CMV-seropositive. The rearrangement joins TRBV5-4 to TRBJ2-5, with 8 bases aligning to TRBD2. The sample taken for sequencing was PBMCs. This CDR3 reads CASSLAWAGGETQYF. CDR3 DNA sequence: TGTGCCAGCAGCTTGGCCTGGGCGGGAGGAGAGACCCAGTACTTC.